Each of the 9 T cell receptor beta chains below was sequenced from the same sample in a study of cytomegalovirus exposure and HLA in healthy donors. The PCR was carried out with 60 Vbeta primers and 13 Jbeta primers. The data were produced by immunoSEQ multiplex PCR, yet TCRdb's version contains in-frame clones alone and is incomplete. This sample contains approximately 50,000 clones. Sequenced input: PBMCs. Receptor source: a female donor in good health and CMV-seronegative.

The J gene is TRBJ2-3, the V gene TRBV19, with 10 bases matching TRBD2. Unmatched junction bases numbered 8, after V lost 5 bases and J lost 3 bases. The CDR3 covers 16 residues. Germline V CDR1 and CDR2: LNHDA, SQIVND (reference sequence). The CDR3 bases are TGTGCCAGTAGTTCACCCACTAGCGGGATTACAGATACGCAGTATTTT. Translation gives CASSSPTSGITDTQYF.

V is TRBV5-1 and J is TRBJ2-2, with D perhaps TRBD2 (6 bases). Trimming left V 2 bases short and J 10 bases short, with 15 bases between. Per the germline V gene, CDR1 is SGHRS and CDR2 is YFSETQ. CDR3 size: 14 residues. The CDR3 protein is CASSLLVEGKELFF. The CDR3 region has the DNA TGCGCCAGCAGCTTACTTGTGGAGGGGAAGGAGCTGTTTTTT. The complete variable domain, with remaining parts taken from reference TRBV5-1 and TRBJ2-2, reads KAGVTQTPRYLIKTRGQQVTLSCSPISGHRSVSWYQQTPGQGLQFLFEYFSETQRNKGNFPGRFSGRQFSNSRSEMNVSTLELGDSALYLCASSLLVEGKELFFGEGSRLTVL.

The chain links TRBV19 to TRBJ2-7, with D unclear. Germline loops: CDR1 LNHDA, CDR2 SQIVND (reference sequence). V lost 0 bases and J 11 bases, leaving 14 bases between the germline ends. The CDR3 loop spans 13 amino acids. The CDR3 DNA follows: TGTGCCAGTAGTATAGAAGGCAGAGGAAGTAAGTACTTC. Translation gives CASSIEGRGSKYF.

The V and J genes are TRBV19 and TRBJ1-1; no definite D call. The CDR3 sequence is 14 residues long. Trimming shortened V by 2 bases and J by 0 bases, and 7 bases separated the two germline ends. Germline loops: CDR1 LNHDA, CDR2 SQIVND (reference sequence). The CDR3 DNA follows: TGTGCCAGTAGTATAAACGGGGTGAACACTGAAGCTTTCTTT. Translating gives CASSINGVNTEAFF.

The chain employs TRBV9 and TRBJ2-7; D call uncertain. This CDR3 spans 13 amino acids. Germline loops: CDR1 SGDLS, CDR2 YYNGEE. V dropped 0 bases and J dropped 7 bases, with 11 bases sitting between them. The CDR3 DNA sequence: TGTGCCAGCAGCGTAGCGCCAGCGCGAGAGCAGTACTTC. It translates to CASSVAPAREQYF.

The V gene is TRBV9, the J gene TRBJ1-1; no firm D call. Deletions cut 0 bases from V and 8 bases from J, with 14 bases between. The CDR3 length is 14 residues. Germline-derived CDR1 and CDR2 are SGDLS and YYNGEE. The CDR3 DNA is TGTGCCAGCAGCGTAGAGTTGGGTGGGAGGGAAGCTTTCTTT. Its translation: CASSVELGGREAFF. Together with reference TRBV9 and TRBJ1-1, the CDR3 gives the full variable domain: DSGVTQTPKHLITATGQRVTLRCSPRSGDLSVYWYQQSLDQGLQFLIQYYNGEERAKGNILERFSAQQFPDLHSELNLSSLELGDSALYFCASSVELGGREAFFGQGTRLTVV.

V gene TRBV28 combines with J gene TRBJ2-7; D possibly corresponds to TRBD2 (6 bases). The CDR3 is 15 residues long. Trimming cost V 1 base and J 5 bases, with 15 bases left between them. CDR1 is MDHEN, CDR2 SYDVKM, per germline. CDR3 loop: CASSLLGGERNEQYF. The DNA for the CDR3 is TGTGCCAGCAGTTTATTGGGGGGAGAGAGAAACGAGCAGTACTTC.

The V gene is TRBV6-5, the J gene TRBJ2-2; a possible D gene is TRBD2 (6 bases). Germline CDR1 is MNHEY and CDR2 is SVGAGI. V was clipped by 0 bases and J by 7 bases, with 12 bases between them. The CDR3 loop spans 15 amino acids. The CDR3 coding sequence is TGTGCCAGCAGTTACTCTAGGGGTAGCGGCGGGGAGCTGTTTTTT. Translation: CASSYSRGSGGELFF.

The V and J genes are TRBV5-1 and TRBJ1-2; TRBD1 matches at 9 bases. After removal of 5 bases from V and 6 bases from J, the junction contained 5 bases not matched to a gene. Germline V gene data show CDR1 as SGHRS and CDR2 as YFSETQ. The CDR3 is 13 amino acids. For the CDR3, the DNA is TGCGCCAGCAGTCAGGGGACAGGGCATGGCTACACCTTC. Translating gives CASSQGTGHGYTF.